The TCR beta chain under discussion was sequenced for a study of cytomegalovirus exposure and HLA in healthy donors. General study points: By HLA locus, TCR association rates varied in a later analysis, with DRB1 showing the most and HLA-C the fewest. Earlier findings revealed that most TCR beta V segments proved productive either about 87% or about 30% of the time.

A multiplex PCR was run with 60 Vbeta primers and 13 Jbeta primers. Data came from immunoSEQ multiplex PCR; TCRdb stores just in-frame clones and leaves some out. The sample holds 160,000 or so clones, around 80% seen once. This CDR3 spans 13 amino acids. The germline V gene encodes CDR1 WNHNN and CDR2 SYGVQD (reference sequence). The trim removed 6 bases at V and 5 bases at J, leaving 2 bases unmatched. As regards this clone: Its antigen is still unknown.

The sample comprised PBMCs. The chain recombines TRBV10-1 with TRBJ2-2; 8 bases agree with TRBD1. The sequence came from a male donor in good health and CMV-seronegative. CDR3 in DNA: TGCGCCAGCAGCCGGACAGGGACCGGGGAGCTGTTTTTT. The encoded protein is CASSRTGTGELFF.